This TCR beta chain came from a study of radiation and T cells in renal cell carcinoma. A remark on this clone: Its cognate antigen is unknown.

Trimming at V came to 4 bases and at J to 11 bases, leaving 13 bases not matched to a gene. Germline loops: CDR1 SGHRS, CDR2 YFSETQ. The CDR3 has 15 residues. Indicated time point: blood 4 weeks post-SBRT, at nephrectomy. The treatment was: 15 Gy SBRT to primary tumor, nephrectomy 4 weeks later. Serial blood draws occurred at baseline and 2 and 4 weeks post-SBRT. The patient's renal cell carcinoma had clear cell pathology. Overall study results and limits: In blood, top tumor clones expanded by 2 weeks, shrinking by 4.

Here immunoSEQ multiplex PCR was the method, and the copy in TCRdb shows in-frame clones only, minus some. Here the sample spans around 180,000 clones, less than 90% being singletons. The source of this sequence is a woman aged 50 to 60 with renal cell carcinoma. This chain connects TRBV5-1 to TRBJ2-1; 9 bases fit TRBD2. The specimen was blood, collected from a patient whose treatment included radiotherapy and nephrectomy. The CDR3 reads CASSPSGGGENKQFF. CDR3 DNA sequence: TGCGCCAGCAGCCCCTCTGGCGGGGGGGAGAATAAGCAGTTCTTC.